Listed below are T cell receptor beta chains from one sample, sequenced in a study of CD8 T cells in ankylosing spondylitis. TCRdb passed the 5' RACE reads through MiXCR, listing each CDR3 protein once. Altogether approximately 300,000 distinct CDR3 sequences are present, roughly 20% being singletons, with the ten largest covering approximately 3.7%. The sample comprised blood, either unsorted or a sorted T cell fraction (not recorded which). Every receptor here comes from a female donor with ankylosing spondylitis or in good health (not recorded which). CDR3s leave out the opening cysteine and the closing phenylalanine or tryptophan. The order of the fields is CDR3 length, V gene, J gene, CDR3 protein.

cdr3_length: 11
v_call: TRBV6-2/TRBV6-3
j_call: TRBJ1-6
cdr3_aa: ASSYSIYSPLH

cdr3_length: 14
v_call: TRBV5-6
j_call: TRBJ2-2
cdr3_aa: ASSLNRRWNTGELF

cdr3_length: 11
v_call: TRBV7-2
j_call: TRBJ2-1
cdr3_aa: ATAGAGEAEQF

cdr3_length: 13
v_call: TRBV12-3/TRBV12-4
j_call: TRBJ2-5
cdr3_aa: ASSLQLAGTETQY

cdr3_length: 11
v_call: TRBV6-5
j_call: TRBJ2-7
cdr3_aa: ASSYAQGHEQY

cdr3_length: 10
v_call: TRBV20-1
j_call: TRBJ2-5
cdr3_aa: SFYLRQETQY

cdr3_length: 12
v_call: TRBV28
j_call: TRBJ1-5
cdr3_aa: ASSSWTGNGPQH

cdr3_length: 11
v_call: TRBV14
j_call: TRBJ2-1
cdr3_aa: ASSQALAREQF

cdr3_length: 10
v_call: TRBV12-3/TRBV12-4
j_call: TRBJ1-2
cdr3_aa: ASSREGYGYT

cdr3_length: 14
v_call: TRBV24-1
j_call: TRBJ2-1
cdr3_aa: ATSDLAGSSYNEQF

cdr3_length: 14
v_call: TRBV7-2
j_call: TRBJ2-4
cdr3_aa: ASSRDRDLAKNIQY

cdr3_length: 13
v_call: TRBV15
j_call: TRBJ2-2
cdr3_aa: ATSTPGQPTGELF

cdr3_length: 15
v_call: TRBV7-3
j_call: TRBJ1-2
cdr3_aa: ASSSSTPGQGVGGYT

cdr3_length: 13
v_call: TRBV20-1
j_call: TRBJ2-3
cdr3_aa: SARDGSSRADTQY

cdr3_length: 11
v_call: TRBV3-1
j_call: TRBJ1-2
cdr3_aa: ASSQGRHDGYT

cdr3_length: 11
v_call: TRBV7-2
j_call: TRBJ1-2
cdr3_aa: ASSGTGAYGYT